Listed here is a single TCR beta chain. The specificity of this receptor is unknown. Per-base quality was not reported, and no clone a single base away is much larger than it. The germline V gene gives CDR1 as LGHNT and CDR2 as FRNRAP. V is clipped by 1 base and J by 5 bases, and the sequence between their germline boundaries is 20 bases long. The CDR3, from cysteine to phenylalanine, totals 17 residues. Only CDR3 DNA remains: 51 bases, in frame from the first base. The data were obtained in a study of control samples from healthy donors and cancer patients (dated by TCRdb to the early 2020s). The library was obtained by the immunoSEQ multiplex PCR assay. This immuneACCESS table, as held by TCRdb, lists in-frame sequences with V and J called but not all clones. Of the missing ones, under half trace to an unresolved V gene in checked studies; the others have no known cause. The sample table lists 65,000 to 85,000 clones, around 87% of them with a count of one. Under 3% of the sample is taken by the ten largest.

The sample comprised PBMCs. This receptor was identified in a woman in her fifties or sixties with head and neck cancer. Here the chain combines TRBV12-5 and TRBJ2-5, with TRBD2 perhaps the D gene, on 6 matching bases. The nucleotide sequence is given as TGTGCTAGTGGTTTGGGCCGGGCAGGGACTGGCGTTGAGACCCAGTACTTC. It is translated as CASGLGRAGTGVETQYF.